The 20 T cell receptor beta chains in this list originate from one sample, sequenced in a study of T-cell memory formation after mild COVID-19. TCRdb reanalysed the 5' RACE reads using MiXCR and keeps one entry per CDR3 protein. The sample holds 150,000 to 200,000 distinct CDR3 sequences; about 14% are singletons and the top ten take around an eighth. What was sequenced was PBMCs or a T cell subset sorted from them (not recorded which). Receptor source: an adult woman who had mild COVID-19 (a few samples of this study predate the infection). Cell type and time point are not known.

This clonotype was recorded at least ten times. The chain recombines TRBV29-1 with TRBJ2-1; TRBD2 agrees at 12 bases. The CDR3 sequence is 14 residues long. The germline CDR1 and CDR2 sequences are SQVTM and ANQGSEA. Trimming at V came to 7 bases and at J to 7 bases, leaving 8 bases not matched to a gene. The CDR3 region is CSALGLAGVNEQFF. The CDR3 DNA follows: TGCAGCGCCCTGGGACTAGCGGGCGTTAATGAGCAGTTCTTC.

There are a few counts of this clonotype. This rearrangement joins TRBV14 to TRBJ2-5; the match to TRBD2 covers 9 bases. CDR3 length: 14 amino acids. Losses at the gene ends were 0 bases for V and 4 bases for J; bases not matched to a gene: 0. CDR1 is SGHDN, CDR2 FVKESK, per germline. The CDR3 coding sequence is TGTGCCAGCAGCCAAGAACTAGCGGGAGAGACCCAGTACTTC. It translates to CASSQELAGETQYF.

The chain employs TRBV5-4 and TRBJ2-7, with 8 bases fitting TRBD1. CDR1 is SGHNT, CDR2 YYREEE, per germline (reference sequence). The length of the CDR3 is 13 residues. V dropped 7 bases and J dropped 1; count of bases not matched to a gene: 4. The chain's CDR3 is CASGWTGSYEQYF. CDR3 coding DNA: TGTGCCAGCGGGTGGACAGGGTCCTACGAGCAGTACTTC.

This chain uses TRBV25-1 with TRBJ1-6; no clear D gene. Deletions cut 2 bases from V and 14 bases from J, with 10 bases between. The length of the CDR3 is 12 residues. From germline, CDR1 is MGHDK and CDR2 SYGVNS. CDR3 sequence: CASSERARALHF. CDR3 nucleotides: TGTGCCAGCAGTGAAAGGGCACGGGCCCTCCACTTT.

The chain joins TRBV7-9 to TRBJ1-2, with no clear D. The CDR3 spans 10 residues. V shed 1 base and J shed 8 bases, with 2 bases lying between them. Germline V lookup: CDR1 SEHNR, CDR2 FQNEAQ (reference sequence). The CDR3 DNA sequence: TGTGCCAGCAGCTTAGAAGGCTACACCTTC. As protein: CASSLEGYTF.

This clonotype was counted a few times. The rearrangement links TRBV5-1 to TRBJ2-1; D uncertain. This CDR3 has 16 amino acids. The ends were cut back, 0 bases at V and 1 base at J, with 11 bases in the middle. The germline CDR1 and CDR2 sequences are SGHRS and YFSETQ. CDR3 in DNA: TGCGCCAGCAGCTTGGTTGGGTTAACTTCCTACAATGAGCAGTTCTTC. Residues: CASSLVGLTSYNEQFF.

In its sample, this clonotype was seen a few times. This chain uses TRBV3-1 with TRBJ2-7; the D is unclear. Trimming took off 3 bases at V and 6 bases at J, with 9 bases between the two ends. The germline V gene has CDR1 LGHDT and CDR2 YNNKEL (reference sequence). This CDR3 region has 12 residues. This CDR3 reads CASSQPPVEQYF. As DNA, the CDR3 is TGTGCCAGCAGCCAGCCGCCGGTCGAGCAGTACTTC.

V usage is TRBV9 and J usage is TRBJ1-4; D is uncertain. Germline V gives CDR1 SGDLS, CDR2 YYNGEE. The CDR3 length is 17 residues. Trimming cost V 0 bases and J 0 bases, with 12 bases left between them. The CDR3, as DNA: TGTGCCAGCAGCGTAGGAGTGGGGAGACCAACTAATGAAAAACTGTTTTTT. Its translation is CASSVGVGRPTNEKLFF.

The chain recombines TRBV12-3 or TRBV12-4 with TRBJ1-2, with D perhaps matching TRBD1 (5 bases). CDR3 length: 12 amino acids. V shed 3 bases and J shed 8 bases, with 10 bases lying between them. For the CDR3, the DNA is TGTGCCAGCAGTTTCTCTGGGGACGGCTACACCTTC. This encodes CASSFSGDGYTF.

V is TRBV10-3 and J is TRBJ1-1, with D tentatively TRBD1 (5 bases). Looked up from germline, CDR1 is ENHRY and CDR2 is SYGVKD. The length of the CDR3 is 13 residues. Trimming left V 8 bases short and J 3 bases short, with 13 bases between. The CDR3 bases are TGTGCCATCGGGGCTCAGCGGGACACTGAAGCTTTCTTT. Translating it yields CAIGAQRDTEAFF.

This clonotype was detected only a few times. This rearrangement joins TRBV21-1 to TRBJ2-3; the table gives TRBD1 as D, unverified against the DNA. TRBV21-1 has pseudogene status. This CDR3 has 13 amino acids. The CDR3 loop is CASSNGTGYTQYF. The CDR3 nucleotides are TGTGCCAGCAGCAATGGGACAGGGTATACGCAGTATTTT.

This clonotype was seen only a few times. The chain has TRBV20-1 and TRBJ1-5; no reliable D call. CDR3 length: 13 amino acids. CDR1 is DFQATT, CDR2 SNEGSKA, per germline (reference sequence). Between the trimmed V and J ends, which lost 5 bases and 7 bases, there was a span of 15 bases. The CDR3 loop reads CSAAPGVSQPQHF. CDR3 bases: TGCAGTGCTGCACCGGGCGTGTCACAGCCCCAGCATTTT.

This clonotype has more than one count but fewer than ten. The chain links TRBV6-5 to TRBJ2-1, with a tentative D call TRBD2 (7 bases). The CDR3 extends over 15 amino acids. Between the trimmed V and J ends, which lost 7 bases and 0 bases, there was a span of 13 bases. CDR1 is MNHEY, CDR2 SVGAGI, per germline. The CDR3 region has the DNA TGTGCCAGCACCGAGGGGGGGAGCTCCTACAATGAGCAGTTCTTC. Encoded protein: CASTEGGSSYNEQFF.

The chain joins TRBV5-1 to TRBJ2-3; the match to TRBD1 covers 7 bases. V shed 1 base, J shed 2 bases, and the junction held 13 bases outside the gene matches. The length of the CDR3 is 18 residues. The germline V gene has CDR1 SGHRS and CDR2 YFSETQ. The CDR3, as DNA: TGCGCCAGCAGCTTGAGACAGGGCGGACTGCCGTACACAGATACGCAGTATTTT. Translated, it gives CASSLRQGGLPYTDTQYF.

This clonotype has only a few counts. This chain connects TRBV12-3 or TRBV12-4 to TRBJ2-5; a possible D gene is TRBD1 (6 bases). This CDR3 spans 15 amino acids. V was trimmed by 6 bases and J by 5 bases, leaving 19 bases between them. The CDR3 DNA reads as TGTGCCAGCAGCTCGCCGTTAGGGGGTCGGGAGACCCAGTACTTC. It encodes CASSSPLGGRETQYF.

V gene TRBV9 combines with J gene TRBJ1-2; D is unclear. The length of the CDR3 is 10 residues. Germline V gives CDR1 SGDLS, CDR2 YYNGEE. Trimming pared 5 bases from V and 12 bases from J, leaving 11 bases between. The CDR3 region has the DNA TGTGCCAGCAGGTGGGGAGAGAACACCTTC. This codes for CASRWGENTF. Looking up the rest from reference TRBV9 and TRBJ1-2 gives the full variable domain: DSGVTQTPKHLITATGQRVTLRCSPRSGDLSVYWYQQSLDQGLQFLIQYYNGEERAKGNILERFSAQQFPDLHSELNLSSLELGDSALYFCASRWGENTFGSGTRLTVV.

The V call is TRBV13, the J call TRBJ2-1; D is ambiguous. Looked up from germline, CDR1 is PRHDT and CDR2 is FYEKMQ (reference sequence). The CDR3 is 11 amino acids. Trimming took off 2 bases at V and 6 bases at J, with 2 bases between the two ends. Here the CDR3 reads CASSLFNEQFF. CDR3 nucleotide sequence: TGTGCCAGCAGCTTATTCAATGAGCAGTTCTTC. The full variable domain, its missing parts supplied by reference TRBV13 and TRBJ2-1, is AAGVIQSPRHLIKEKRETATLKCYPIPRHDTVYWYQQGPGQDPQFLISFYEKMQSDKGSIPDRFSAQQFSDYHSELNMSSLELGDSALYFCASSLFNEQFFGPGTRLTVL.

This clonotype appeared a few times. This CDR3 reads CASSFTGGPTDTQYF. Written as DNA, the CDR3 is TGCGCCAGCAGCTTTACGGGGGGGCCTACAGATACGCAGTATTTT. V gene TRBV5-1 combines with J gene TRBJ2-3; 8 bases agree with TRBD2. Losses at the gene ends were 2 bases for V and 3 bases for J; bases not matched to a gene: 5. This CDR3 has 15 residues. Germline CDR1 SGHRS, CDR2 YFSETQ.

This clonotype was recorded a few times. The rearrangement links TRBV6-1 to TRBJ2-7; 10 bases align to TRBD2. The CDR3 runs to 16 residues. CDR1 is MNHNS and CDR2 is SASEGT in the germline V gene. V shed 7 bases, J shed 3 bases, and the junction held 12 bases outside the gene matches. The CDR3 sequence is CASMSLSGTSDYEQYF. The CDR3, as DNA: TGTGCCAGCATGTCCCTATCCGGGACTAGCGACTACGAGCAGTACTTC.

This clonotype has a count of ten or more. The chain has TRBV5-1 and TRBJ2-7, with D tentatively TRBD1 (7 bases). V lost 7 bases and J lost 4, with 21 bases in between. The CDR3 sequence is 15 residues long. Looked up from germline, CDR1 is SGHRS and CDR2 is YFSETQ. The DNA of the CDR3 is TGCGCCAGCGCCACCGGAGGGGGCCTTCGGTACGAGCAGTACTTC. It translates to CASATGGGLRYEQYF.